This T cell receptor beta chain was captured in a study of control samples from healthy donors and cancer patients. V gave up 0 bases and J gave up 0 bases, with 8 bases separating them. CDR1 GTSNPN and CDR2 SVGIG come from the germline V gene (reference sequence). The CDR3 totals 15 residues. Profiled with immunoSEQ multiplex PCR; TCRdb holds only in-frame clones, not every one. The sample records some 67,000 clones, about 90% being singletons. This clone was detected only a few times. The sequenced sample consisted of PBMCs. The TCR sequence derives from a man in his 60s with lung cancer. V and J are TRBV30 and TRBJ1-4, with D unresolved. The CDR3 loop reads CAWSVHTATNEKLFF. DNA for the CDR3: TGTGCCTGGAGTGTACATACTGCAACTAATGAAAAACTGTTTTTT.